This record covers a single T cell receptor beta chain. Its antigen remains unidentified. With 60 Vbeta and 13 Jbeta primers, the PCR was carried out. Clones were read by immunoSEQ multiplex PCR, and TCRdb kept only the in-frame ones, dropping some. Here the sample spans 150,000 to 200,000 clones, approximately 70% being singletons. The CDR3 contains 16 residues. In germline, CDR1 is SGHAT, CDR2 FQNNGV. Trimming stripped 3 bases from V and 5 bases from J, with 16 bases between. This sample is drawn from a study of cytomegalovirus exposure and HLA in healthy donors. Study-wide findings and caveats: In a later analysis, several top co-occurrence clusters appeared linked to parvovirus B19, influenza, CMV and Epstein-Barr virus.

The chain combines TRBV11-2 with TRBJ2-2; D might be TRBD2 (6 bases). Sequenced sample: PBMCs. The sequence derives from a man younger than 30 in good health and CMV-seropositive. CDR3 protein: CASSLTAGLSTGELFF. The CDR3 nucleotides are TGTGCCAGCAGCTTGACCGCGGGGCTAAGTACCGGGGAGCTGTTTTTT.